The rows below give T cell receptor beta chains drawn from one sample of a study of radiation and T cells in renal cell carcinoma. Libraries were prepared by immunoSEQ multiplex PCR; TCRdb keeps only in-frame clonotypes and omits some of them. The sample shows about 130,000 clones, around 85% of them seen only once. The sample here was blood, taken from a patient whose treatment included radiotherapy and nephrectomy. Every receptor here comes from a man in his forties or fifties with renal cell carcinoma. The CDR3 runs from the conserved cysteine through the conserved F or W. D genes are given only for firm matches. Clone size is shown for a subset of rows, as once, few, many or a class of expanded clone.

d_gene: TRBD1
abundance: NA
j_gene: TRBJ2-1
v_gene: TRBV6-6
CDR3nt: TGTGCCAGCAGTCCGCGGGACAGGGTCTATGAGCAGTTCTTC
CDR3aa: CASSPRDRVYEQFF

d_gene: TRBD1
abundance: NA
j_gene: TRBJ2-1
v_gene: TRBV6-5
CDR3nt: TGTGCCAGCAGTCTAGACAGGGGCAATGAGCAGTTCTTC
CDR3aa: CASSLDRGNEQFF

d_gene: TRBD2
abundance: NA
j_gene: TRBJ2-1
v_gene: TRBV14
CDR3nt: TGTGCCAGCAGCCAAGATTTTAGCGGGAGACCCTACAATGAGCAGTTCTTC
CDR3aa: CASSQDFSGRPYNEQFF

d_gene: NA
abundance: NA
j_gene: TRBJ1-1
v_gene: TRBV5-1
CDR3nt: TGCGCCAGCAGCCCCGGGGCGGGACGGATGAACACTGAAGCTTTCTTT
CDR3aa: CASSPGAGRMNTEAFF

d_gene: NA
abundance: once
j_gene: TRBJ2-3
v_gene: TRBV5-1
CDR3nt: TGCGCCAGCAGCTTAGCGTTCCTCTTGGAAGCAGATACGCAGTATTTT
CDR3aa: CASSLAFLLEADTQYF

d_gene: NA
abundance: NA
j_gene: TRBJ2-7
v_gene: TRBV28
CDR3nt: TGTGCCAGCAGTTTAATCTCGGGGGGCTCGCAAGAGCAGTACTTC
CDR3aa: CASSLISGGSQEQYF

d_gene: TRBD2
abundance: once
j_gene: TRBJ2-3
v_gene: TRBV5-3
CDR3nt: TGTGCCAGGACTGCGGGAGGAAGCACAGATACGCAGTATTTT
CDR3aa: CARTAGGSTDTQYF

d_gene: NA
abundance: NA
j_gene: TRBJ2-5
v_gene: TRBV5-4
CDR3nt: TGTGCCAGCAGCTTGGCCTCAGGAAGGACCCAGTACTTC
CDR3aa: CASSLASGRTQYF

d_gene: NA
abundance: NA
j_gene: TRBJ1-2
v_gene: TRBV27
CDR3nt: TGTGCCAGCAGTTCCAGGGGTATGTATGCTGGCTACACCTTC
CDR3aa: CASSSRGMYAGYTF

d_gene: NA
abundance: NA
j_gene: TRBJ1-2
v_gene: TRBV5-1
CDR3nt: TGCGCCAGCAGCTTGGGGGGCTCCGCGGAGGGCTACACCTTC
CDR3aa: CASSLGGSAEGYTF

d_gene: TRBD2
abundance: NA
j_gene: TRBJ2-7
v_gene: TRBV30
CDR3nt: TGTGCCTGGAGTCCGGTTCAATGGCGGGGGGCAGGCGAGCAGTACTTC
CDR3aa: CAWSPVQWRGAGEQYF

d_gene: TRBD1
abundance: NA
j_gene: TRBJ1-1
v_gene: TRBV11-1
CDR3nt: TGTGCCAGCAGCCTCAGGGGGTCTACTGAAGCTTTCTTT
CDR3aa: CASSLRGSTEAFF

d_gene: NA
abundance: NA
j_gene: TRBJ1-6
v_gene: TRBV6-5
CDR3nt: TGTGCCAGCAGTTACGAGCGAGCGAAATCACCCCTCCACTTT
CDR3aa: CASSYERAKSPLHF

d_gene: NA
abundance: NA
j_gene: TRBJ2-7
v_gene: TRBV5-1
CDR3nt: TGCGCCAGCAGCTTGACAGACTACGGGTACGGCTCCTACGAGCAGTACTTC
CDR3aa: CASSLTDYGYGSYEQYF

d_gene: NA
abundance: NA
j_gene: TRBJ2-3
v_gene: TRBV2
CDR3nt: TGTGCCAGCACCCCTGCCGATACGCAGTATTTT
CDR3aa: CASTPADTQYF

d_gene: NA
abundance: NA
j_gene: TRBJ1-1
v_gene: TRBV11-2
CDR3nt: TGTGCCAGCAGCTTGGAGGACAGCACTGAAGCTTTCTTT
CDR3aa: CASSLEDSTEAFF

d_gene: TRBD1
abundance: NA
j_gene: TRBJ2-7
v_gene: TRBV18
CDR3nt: TGTGCCAGCTCCACCGGGACAGGGGCTAACGAGCAGTACTTC
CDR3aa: CASSTGTGANEQYF

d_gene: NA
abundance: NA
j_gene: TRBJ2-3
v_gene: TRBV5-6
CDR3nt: TGTGCCAGCAGCGACCGGGTACTCAGCCTTTCCGATACGCAGTATTTT
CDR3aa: CASSDRVLSLSDTQYF

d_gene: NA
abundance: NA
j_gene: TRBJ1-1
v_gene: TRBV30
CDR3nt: TGTGCCTGGGCGTTCAAAGGAGGCGCATCGGTAGCTTTCTTT
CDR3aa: CAWAFKGGASVAFF

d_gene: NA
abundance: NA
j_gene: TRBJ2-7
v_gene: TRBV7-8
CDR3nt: TGTGCCAGCAGCCGATTTATGGGACCCCAGGACTACGAGCAGTACTTC
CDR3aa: CASSRFMGPQDYEQYF

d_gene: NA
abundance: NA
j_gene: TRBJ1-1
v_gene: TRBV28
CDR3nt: TGTGCCAGCAAGGGGTCGAAAGCTTTCTTT
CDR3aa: CASKGSKAFF

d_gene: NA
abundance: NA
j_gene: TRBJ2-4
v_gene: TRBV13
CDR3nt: TGTGCCAGCAGCTTAGCATTCGGGGGAATTGACAAAAACATTCAGTACTTC
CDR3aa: CASSLAFGGIDKNIQYF

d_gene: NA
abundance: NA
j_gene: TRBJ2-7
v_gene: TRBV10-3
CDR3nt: TGTGCCATCAGTGCGGGGGGCGCCGCCTACGAGCAGTACTTC
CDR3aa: CAISAGGAAYEQYF

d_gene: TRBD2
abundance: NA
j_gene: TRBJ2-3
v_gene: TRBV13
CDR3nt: TGTGCCAGCAGCTTGGGGTTTCTAGCGGGGGCAGGCACAGATACGCAGTATTTT
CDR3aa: CASSLGFLAGAGTDTQYF

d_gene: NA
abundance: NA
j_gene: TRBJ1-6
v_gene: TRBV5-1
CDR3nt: TGCGCCAGCAGCCGGACCGTGGTCGGCAATTCACCCCTCCACTTT
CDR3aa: CASSRTVVGNSPLHF

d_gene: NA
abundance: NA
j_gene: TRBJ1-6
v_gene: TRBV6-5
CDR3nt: TGTGCCAGCAGTTACTCGACCCAGGGTGGTTCACCCCTCCACTTT
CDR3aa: CASSYSTQGGSPLHF

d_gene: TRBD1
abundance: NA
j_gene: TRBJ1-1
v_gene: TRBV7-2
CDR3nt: TGTGCCAGCAGCTTTTGGACAGGGCAGTTAAACACTGAAGCTTTCTTT
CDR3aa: CASSFWTGQLNTEAFF

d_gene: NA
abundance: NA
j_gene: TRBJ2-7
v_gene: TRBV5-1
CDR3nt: TGCGCCAGCAGCTTGGTTTCAGGGGGGTCCTACGAGCAGTACTTC
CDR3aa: CASSLVSGGSYEQYF

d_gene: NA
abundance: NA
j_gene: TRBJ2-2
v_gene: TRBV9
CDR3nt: TGTGCCAGCAGCGTCCAGATGTCAGCGAACACCGGGGAGCTGTTTTTT
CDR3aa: CASSVQMSANTGELFF

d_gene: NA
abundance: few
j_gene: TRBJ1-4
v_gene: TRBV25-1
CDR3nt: TGTGCCAGCAGTGAACAGGGGCCCTCGAATGAAAAACTGTTTTTT
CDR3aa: CASSEQGPSNEKLFF

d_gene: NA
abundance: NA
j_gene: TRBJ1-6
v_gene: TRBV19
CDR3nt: TGTGCCAGTAGTTCAAGGGCGAATTCACCCCTCCACTTT
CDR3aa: CASSSRANSPLHF

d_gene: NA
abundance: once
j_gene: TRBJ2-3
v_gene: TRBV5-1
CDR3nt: TGCGCCAGCAGCTTGGGCCAGGGATCTACAGATACGCAGTATTTT
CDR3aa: CASSLGQGSTDTQYF

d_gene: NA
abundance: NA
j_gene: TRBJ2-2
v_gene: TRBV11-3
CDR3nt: TGTGCCAGCAGCATCTCCGGGACAAGCAACACCGGGGAGCTGTTTTTT
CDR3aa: CASSISGTSNTGELFF

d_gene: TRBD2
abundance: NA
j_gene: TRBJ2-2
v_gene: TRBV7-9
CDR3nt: TGTGCCAGCAGCCCGCCTAGGACTAGCGGGATCAGAACCACCGGGGAGCTGTTTTTT
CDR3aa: CASSPPRTSGIRTTGELFF

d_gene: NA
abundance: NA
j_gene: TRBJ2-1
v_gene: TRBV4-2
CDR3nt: TGTGCCAGCAGCCAAGACTACTACAATGAGCAGTTCTTC
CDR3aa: CASSQDYYNEQFF

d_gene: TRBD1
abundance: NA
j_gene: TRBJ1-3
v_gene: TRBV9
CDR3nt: TGTGCCAGCAGCGTTACAGGGGGCTCTGGAAACACCATATATTTT
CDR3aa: CASSVTGGSGNTIYF

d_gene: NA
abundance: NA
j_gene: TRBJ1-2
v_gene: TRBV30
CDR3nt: TGTGCCTGGAGTGTAAAGCGCTATGGCTACACCTTC
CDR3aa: CAWSVKRYGYTF

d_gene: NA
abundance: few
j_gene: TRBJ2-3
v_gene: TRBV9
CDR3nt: TGTGCCAGCAGCTTGGGGCCCTCAGATACGCAGTATTTT
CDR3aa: CASSLGPSDTQYF

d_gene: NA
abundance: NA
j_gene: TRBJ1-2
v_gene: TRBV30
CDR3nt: TGTGCCTGGTTCGAATTCCGGGTAGCTAACTATGGCTACACCTTC
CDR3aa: CAWFEFRVANYGYTF

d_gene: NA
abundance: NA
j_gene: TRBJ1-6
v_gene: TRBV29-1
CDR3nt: TGCAGCGTTCGAGAGACAGGCCCTAATTCACCCCTCCACTTT
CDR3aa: CSVRETGPNSPLHF

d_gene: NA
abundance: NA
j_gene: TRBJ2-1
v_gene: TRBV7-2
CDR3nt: TGTGCCAGCAGCTTTATCTATGAGCAGTTCTTC
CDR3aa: CASSFIYEQFF

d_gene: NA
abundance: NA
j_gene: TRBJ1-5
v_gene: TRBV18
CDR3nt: TGTGCCAGCTCACCGACAGGAAGGAGCAATCAGCCCCAGCATTTT
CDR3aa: CASSPTGRSNQPQHF

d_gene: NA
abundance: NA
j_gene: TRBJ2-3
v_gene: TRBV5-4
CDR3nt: TGTGCCAGCAGGTCCCATGCAGATACGCAGTATTTT
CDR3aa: CASRSHADTQYF

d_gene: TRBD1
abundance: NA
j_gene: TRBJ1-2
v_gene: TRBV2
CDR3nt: TGTGCCAGCAGTAAGGCATTCTGGGACAGCTTTAACTATGGCTACACCTTC
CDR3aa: CASSKAFWDSFNYGYTF

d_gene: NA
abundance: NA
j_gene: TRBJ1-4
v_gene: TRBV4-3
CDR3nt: TGCGCCAGCAGCCAAGTCGGTGCAGGGGATAATGAAAAACTGTTTTTT
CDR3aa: CASSQVGAGDNEKLFF

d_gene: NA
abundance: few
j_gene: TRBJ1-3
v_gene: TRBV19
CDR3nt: TGTGCCGCAAGCCGGGGGCTAGAATCTGGAAACACCATATATTTT
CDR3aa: CAASRGLESGNTIYF

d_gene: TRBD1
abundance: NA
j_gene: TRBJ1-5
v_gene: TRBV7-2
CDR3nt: TGTGCCAGCAGCACAGGACAGGGGCCTCAGCCCCAGCATTTT
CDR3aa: CASSTGQGPQPQHF

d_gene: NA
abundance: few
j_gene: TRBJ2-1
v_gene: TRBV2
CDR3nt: TGTGCCAGCAACACCCTAGGGACTGAACAGTTCTTC
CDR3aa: CASNTLGTEQFF

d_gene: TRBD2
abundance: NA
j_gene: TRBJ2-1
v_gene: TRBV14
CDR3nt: TGTGCCAGCAGCCAAGATTGGGTACTAGCGGGAGGAAACTCCTACAATGAGCAGTTCTTC
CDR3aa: CASSQDWVLAGGNSYNEQFF

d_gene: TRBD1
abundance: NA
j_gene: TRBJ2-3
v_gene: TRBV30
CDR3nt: TGTGCCTGGAGGACAGGGGGGGATACGCAGTATTTT
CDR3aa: CAWRTGGDTQYF

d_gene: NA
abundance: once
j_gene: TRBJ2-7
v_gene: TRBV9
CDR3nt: TGTGCCAGCAGCAAAGACCCCGGAGGGTCTACCTACGAGCAGTACTTC
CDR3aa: CASSKDPGGSTYEQYF

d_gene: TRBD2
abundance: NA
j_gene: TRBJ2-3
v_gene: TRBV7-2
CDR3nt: TGTGCCAGCAGCTTAGCTCTAGGCGGGGGATTCACAGATACGCAGTATTTT
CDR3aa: CASSLALGGGFTDTQYF

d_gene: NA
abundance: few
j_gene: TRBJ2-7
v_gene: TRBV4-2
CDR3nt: TGTGCCAGCAGCCAAGCAGGAGTATCCCCGTCCTACGAGCAGTACTTC
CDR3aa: CASSQAGVSPSYEQYF

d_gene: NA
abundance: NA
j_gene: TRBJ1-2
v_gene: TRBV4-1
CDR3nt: TGCGCCAGCAGCCAAGTCCCCTGGGGCTACACCTTC
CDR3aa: CASSQVPWGYTF

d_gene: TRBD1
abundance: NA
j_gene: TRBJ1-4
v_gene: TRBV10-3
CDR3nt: TGTGCCATCAGTTCTACCGGGACAGGGGTTTTTTCGACTAATGAAAAACTGTTTTTT
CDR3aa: CAISSTGTGVFSTNEKLFF

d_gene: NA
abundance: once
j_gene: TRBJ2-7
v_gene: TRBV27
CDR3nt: TGTGCCAGCAGTGCAGGAACCTACGAGCAGTACTTC
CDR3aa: CASSAGTYEQYF

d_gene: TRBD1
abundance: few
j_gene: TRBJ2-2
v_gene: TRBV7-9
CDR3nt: TGTGCCAGCAGCTTAGTACCGGGACAGGGGACCGGGGAGCTGTTTTTT
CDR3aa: CASSLVPGQGTGELFF